These 9 T cell receptor beta chains share one sample of origin, sequenced in a study of shared clonotypes between healthy human individuals. Sequencing was performed with immunoSEQ multiplex PCR; in TCRdb, only in-frame clones are kept and a portion is missing. The profile shows roughly 2.2 million clones, approximately 95% of them singletons. Sequences were obtained from naive CD4+ T cells from PBMCs. Indicated subset: CD45RA+ positively selected. The receptor source for this set is a man aged 18 to 29 in good health. Some clones in this sample may be carry-over from other donors' samples.

The rearrangement uses TRBV7-2 and TRBJ2-5, with TRBD1 matching over 8 bases. The V and J ends lost 5 bases and 5 bases, in that order; junction bases with no gene match: 10. The CDR3 sequence is 15 residues long. Germline V CDR1 and CDR2: SGHTA, FQGNSA. CDR3 residues: CASSPVAGGVETQYF. The CDR3, as DNA: TGTGCCAGCAGCCCGGTGGCAGGGGGCGTGGAGACCCAGTACTTC. The full variable domain, with the rest looked up from reference TRBV7-2 and TRBJ2-5, is GAGVSQSPSNKVTEKGKDVELRCDPISGHTALYWYRQSLGQGLEFLIYFQGNSAPDKSGLPSDRFSAERTGGSVSTLTIQRTQQEDSAVYLCASSPVAGGVETQYFGPGTRLLVL.

The gene calls are TRBV2 and TRBJ2-2, with a weak D call TRBD1 (5 bases). The V gene lost 2 bases and the J gene lost 2 bases, with 12 bases spanning the gap. CDR1 and CDR2 (germline): SNHLY, FYNNEI. The CDR3 loop spans 16 amino acids. In DNA, the CDR3 is TGTGCCAGCAGTGAATTAGGGGCCCTAAACACCGGGGAGCTGTTTTTT. Translating it yields CASSELGALNTGELFF.

This clone appeared once. The DNA of the CDR3 is TGCGCCAGCAGCTTGGCACAAACCAGCACTGAAGCTTTCTTT. It codes for CASSLAQTSTEAFF. The chain employs TRBV5-1 and TRBJ1-1; the D is unclear. The CDR3 runs 14 residues. V lost 0 bases and J lost 4, with 10 bases in between. Germline CDR1 SGHRS, CDR2 YFSETQ. Together with reference TRBV5-1 and TRBJ1-1, the CDR3 gives the full variable domain: KAGVTQTPRYLIKTRGQQVTLSCSPISGHRSVSWYQQTPGQGLQFLFEYFSETQRNKGNFPGRFSGRQFSNSRSEMNVSTLELGDSALYLCASSLAQTSTEAFFGQGTRLTVV.

V and J are TRBV7-2 and TRBJ2-5, with a weak D call TRBD2 (6 bases). Between the trimmed V and J ends, which lost 1 base and 6 bases, there was a span of 15 bases. Looked up from germline, CDR1 is SGHTA and CDR2 is FQGNSA. There are 15 residues in the CDR3. The CDR3 DNA reads TGTGCCAGCAGCTTAGAGGCGGGGCTTGCCCAGACCCAGTACTTC. Translating gives CASSLEAGLAQTQYF.

The chain recombines TRBV6-5 with TRBJ2-3; the match to TRBD1 covers 7 bases. The CDR3 totals 14 residues. After removal of 5 bases from V and 8 bases from J, the junction contained 10 bases not matched to a gene. Germline V gives CDR1 MNHEY, CDR2 SVGAGI. This chain's CDR3 is CASSLPGTVGTQYF. CDR3 nucleotide sequence: TGTGCCAGCAGTCTCCCGGGGACAGTTGGTACGCAGTATTTT.

This clone has more than one count but fewer than ten. Compared with germline, one end of the junction differs, possibly owing to a read error. The V and J genes are TRBV10-1 and TRBJ2-5; no clear D. CDR3 size: 8 residues. Germline loops: CDR1 WNHNN, CDR2 SYGVQD (reference sequence). In nucleotides, the CDR3 is TGCGCCAGCATGGTTCCAGACTTC. It specifies CASMVPDF.

The rearrangement uses TRBV29-1 and TRBJ2-3, with D possibly TRBD2 on 7 matching bases. This CDR3 is 14 amino acids long. Looked up from germline, CDR1 is SQVTM and CDR2 is ANQGSEA. Trimming pared 3 bases from V and 7 bases from J, leaving 17 bases between. The CDR3 DNA reads TGCAGCGTTGACGGGCCGGGGGGCCGTTATACGCAGTATTTT. This sequence encodes CSVDGPGGRYTQYF.

The J gene is TRBJ2-7, the V gene TRBV5-1; 9 bases match TRBD1. The V gene's germline CDR1 is SGHRS and CDR2 YFSETQ. CDR3 size: 17 residues. Trimming at V came to 3 bases and at J to 5 bases, leaving 15 bases not matched to a gene. The CDR3 DNA is TGCGCCAGCAGCTCCCAAGCCGGGACAGGGATCCCCCACGAGCAGTACTTC. This codes for CASSSQAGTGIPHEQYF.

The chain uses TRBV7-9 and TRBJ2-1, with 9 bases lining up with TRBD1. With 7 bases clipped from V and 5 bases from J, the junction kept 6 bases outside the gene matches. This CDR3 is 14 amino acids long. Per germline, CDR1 SEHNR and CDR2 FQNEAQ (reference sequence). The CDR3 nucleotides are TGTGCCAGCACCCGAGGGGACAGGGACAATGAGCAGTTCTTC. This translates into CASTRGDRDNEQFF.